The 8 T cell receptor beta chains presented below share a single source sample, sequenced in a study of blood T cell repertoires in COVID-19. Clones were read by immunoSEQ multiplex PCR, and TCRdb kept only the in-frame ones, dropping some. The profile shows 200,000 to 300,000 clones, roughly 83% of them singletons. The specimen sequenced was peripheral blood. The receptors were sampled from a man aged 80 or over with acute or convalescent COVID-19.

V usage is TRBV6-5 and J usage is TRBJ1-5, with 7 bases identical to TRBD1. The V segment lost 5 bases and the J segment 5 bases; nucleotides outside the gene matches: 6. The CDR3 contains 14 residues. Germline CDR1 and CDR2: MNHEY and SVGAGI. CDR3 protein: CASSRAGGDQPQHF. The CDR3 DNA sequence: TGTGCCAGCAGTAGAGCAGGGGGAGATCAGCCCCAGCATTTT.

The chain is built from TRBV5-4 and TRBJ2-3, with 13 nucleotides matching TRBD2. Per germline, CDR1 SGHNT and CDR2 YYREEE (reference sequence). The junction had 8 bases not matched to a gene; V was cut back by 7 bases and J by 6 bases. There are 15 residues in the CDR3. CDR3 in amino acids: CASGRLAGGWDTQYF. CDR3 bases: TGTGCCAGCGGAAGACTAGCGGGGGGTTGGGATACGCAGTATTTT.

The chain uses TRBV10-2 and TRBJ1-4; 7 positions agree with TRBD1. Germline V gives CDR1 WSHSY, CDR2 SAAADI. With V trimmed by 11 bases and J by 8 bases, 17 bases remained unmatched. The CDR3 sequence is 15 residues long. CDR3 protein: CALTIGDRVGEKLFF. CDR3 DNA: TGCGCCCTGACCATCGGTGACAGGGTAGGGGAAAAACTGTTTTTT.

In the case of this clone: Other nucleotide sequences in the sample specify the same CDR3. This chain uses TRBV28 with TRBJ1-6; tentative D call: TRBD1 (6 bases). The V end was cut by 6 bases, the J end by 2 bases, with 11 bases between. The CDR3 is 15 amino acids. The germline CDR1 and CDR2 sequences are MDHEN and SYDVKM. CDR3: CASSRAGAYNSPLHF. In DNA form, the CDR3 reads TGTGCCAGCAGCAGAGCAGGGGCCTATAATTCACCCCTCCACTTT.

The CDR3: CASSSTVLYNSPLHF. The CDR3 DNA follows: TGTGCCAGCAGCAGTACAGTACTCTATAATTCACCCCTCCACTTT. The chain links TRBV7-8 to TRBJ1-6; D unclear. V was trimmed by 5 bases and J by 3 bases, leaving 11 bases between them. The CDR3 is made up of 15 amino acids. Germline V gene sequence: CDR1 SGHVS, CDR2 FQNEAQ.

This clone has a single count. The chain uses TRBV6-5 and TRBJ1-1; 8 positions match TRBD1. This CDR3 region has 14 residues. Germline V lookup: CDR1 MNHEY, CDR2 SVGAGI. The J segment lost 4 bases and the V segment lost 6 bases, leaving 7 bases of the junction unmatched. In nucleotides, the CDR3 is TGTGCCAGCAGAAAAACAGGGGGGAGCACTGAAGCTTTCTTT. Amino acid sequence: CASRKTGGSTEAFF.

The table lists this clone with a few counts. The rearrangement joins TRBV15 to TRBJ2-3; D is undetermined. Trimming cost V 0 bases and J 1 base, with 8 bases left between them. This CDR3 region has 15 residues. Germline lookup yields CDR1 LNHNV and CDR2 YYDKDF (reference sequence). For the CDR3, the DNA is TGTGCCACCAGCAGAGACACTCCACGCACAGATACGCAGTATTTT. Translated, it gives CATSRDTPRTDTQYF.

The table lists this clone with a count of one. The chain uses TRBV19 and TRBJ2-5, with 10 bases identical to TRBD1. The junction had 2 bases not matched to a gene; V was cut back by 5 bases and J by 2 bases. Germline loops: CDR1 LNHDA, CDR2 SQIVND (reference sequence). CDR3 length: 14 amino acids. The CDR3 here is CASSSGQGQETQYF. CDR3 nucleotide sequence: TGTGCCAGTAGTTCGGGACAGGGGCAAGAGACCCAGTACTTC.